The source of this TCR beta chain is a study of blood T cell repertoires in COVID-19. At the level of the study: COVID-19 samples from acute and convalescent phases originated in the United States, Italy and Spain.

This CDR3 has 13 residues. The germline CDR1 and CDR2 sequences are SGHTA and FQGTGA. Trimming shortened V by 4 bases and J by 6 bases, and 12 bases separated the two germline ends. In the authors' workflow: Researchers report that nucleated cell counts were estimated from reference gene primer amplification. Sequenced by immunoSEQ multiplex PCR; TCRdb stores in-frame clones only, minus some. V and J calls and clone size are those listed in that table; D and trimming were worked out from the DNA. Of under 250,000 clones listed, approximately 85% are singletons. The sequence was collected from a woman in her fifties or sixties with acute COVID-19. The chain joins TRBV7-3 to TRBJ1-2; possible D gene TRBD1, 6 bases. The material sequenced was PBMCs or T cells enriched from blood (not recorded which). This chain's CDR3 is CASSSGQGHGYTF. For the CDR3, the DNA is TGTGCCAGCAGCTCGGGGCAGGGGCATGGCTACACCTTC.